This T cell receptor (beta chain) was retrieved from a study of blood T cell repertoires in COVID-19. About the research overall: Material from acute and convalescent COVID-19 was sourced from the United States, Italy and Spain.

Data came from immunoSEQ multiplex PCR; TCRdb stores just in-frame clones and leaves some out. The repertoire holds some 170,000 clones, with 87% as singletons. V was clipped by 2 bases and J by 8 bases, with 8 bases between them. The CDR3 extends over 12 amino acids. Per germline, CDR1 KGHSH and CDR2 LQKENI. Sequences were obtained from peripheral blood. The chain uses TRBV18 and TRBJ2-3; D is uncertain. This receptor was identified in a woman in her fifties or sixties with acute or convalescent COVID-19. The CDR3 coding sequence is TGTGCCAGCTCACCAGCAGTAGCTACGCAGTATTTT. Translating gives CASSPAVATQYF.